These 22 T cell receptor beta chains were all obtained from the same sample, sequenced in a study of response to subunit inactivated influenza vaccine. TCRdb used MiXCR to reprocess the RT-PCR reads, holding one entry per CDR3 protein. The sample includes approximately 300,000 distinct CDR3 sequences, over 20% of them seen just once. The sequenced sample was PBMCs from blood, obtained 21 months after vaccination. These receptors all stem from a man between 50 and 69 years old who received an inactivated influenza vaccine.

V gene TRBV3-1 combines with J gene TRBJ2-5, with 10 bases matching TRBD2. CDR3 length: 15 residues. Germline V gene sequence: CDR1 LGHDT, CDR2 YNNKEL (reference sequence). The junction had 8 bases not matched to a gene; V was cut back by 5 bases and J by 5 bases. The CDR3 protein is CASSFGAGGPETQYF. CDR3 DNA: TGTGCCAGCAGCTTCGGAGCGGGAGGGCCGGAGACCCAGTACTTC.

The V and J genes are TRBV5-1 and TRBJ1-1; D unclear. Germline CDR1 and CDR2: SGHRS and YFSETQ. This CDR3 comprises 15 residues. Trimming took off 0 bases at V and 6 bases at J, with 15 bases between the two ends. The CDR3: CASSLEGFVKAEAFF. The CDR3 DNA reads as TGCGCCAGCAGCTTGGAAGGGTTTGTGAAGGCTGAAGCTTTCTTT.

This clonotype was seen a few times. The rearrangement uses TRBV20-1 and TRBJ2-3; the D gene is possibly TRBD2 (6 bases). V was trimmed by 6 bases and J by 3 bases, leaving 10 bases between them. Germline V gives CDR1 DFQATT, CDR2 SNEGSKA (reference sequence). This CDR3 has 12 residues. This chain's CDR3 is CSAGTSTDTQYF. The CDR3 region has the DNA TGCAGTGCGGGGACTTCTACAGATACGCAGTATTTT.

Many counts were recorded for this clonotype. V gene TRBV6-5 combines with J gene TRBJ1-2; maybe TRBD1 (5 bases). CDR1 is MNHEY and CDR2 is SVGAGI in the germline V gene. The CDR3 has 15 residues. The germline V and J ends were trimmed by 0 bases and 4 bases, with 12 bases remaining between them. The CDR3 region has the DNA TGTGCCAGCAGTTACTCGCGCGTGGGGGGCTATGGCTACACCTTC. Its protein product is CASSYSRVGGYGYTF.

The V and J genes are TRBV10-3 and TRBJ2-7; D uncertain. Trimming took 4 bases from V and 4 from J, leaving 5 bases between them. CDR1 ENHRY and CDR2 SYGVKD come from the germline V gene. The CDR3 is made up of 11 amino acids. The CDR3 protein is CAISAHYEQYF. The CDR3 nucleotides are TGTGCCATCAGTGCCCATTACGAGCAGTACTTC.

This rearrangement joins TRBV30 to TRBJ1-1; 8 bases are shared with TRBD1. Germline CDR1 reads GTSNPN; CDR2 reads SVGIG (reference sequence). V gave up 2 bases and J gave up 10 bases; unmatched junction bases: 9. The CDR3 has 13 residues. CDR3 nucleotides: TGTGCCTGGAGTATCGGGACAGGAGGGCGAGCTTTCTTT. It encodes CAWSIGTGGRAFF.

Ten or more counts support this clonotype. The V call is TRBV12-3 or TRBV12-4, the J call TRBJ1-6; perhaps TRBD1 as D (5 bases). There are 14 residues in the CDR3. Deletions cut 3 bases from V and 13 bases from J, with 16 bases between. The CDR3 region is CASSLGGLGLPLHF. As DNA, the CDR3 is TGTGCCAGCAGTTTGGGGGGACTTGGTTTGCCCCTCCACTTT.

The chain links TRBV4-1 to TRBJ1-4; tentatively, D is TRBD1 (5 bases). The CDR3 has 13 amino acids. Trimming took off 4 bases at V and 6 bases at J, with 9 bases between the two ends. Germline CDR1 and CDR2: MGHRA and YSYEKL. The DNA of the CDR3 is TGCGCCAGCAGCCGTCGCAGGGATGAAAAACTGTTTTTT. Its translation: CASSRRRDEKLFF.

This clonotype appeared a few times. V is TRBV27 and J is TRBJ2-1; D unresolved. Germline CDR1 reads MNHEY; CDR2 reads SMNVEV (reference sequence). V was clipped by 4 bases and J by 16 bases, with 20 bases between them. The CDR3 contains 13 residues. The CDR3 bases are TGTGCCAGCAGTTCCGGTTCTTCCCCCACACGATTCTTC. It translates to CASSSGSSPTRFF.

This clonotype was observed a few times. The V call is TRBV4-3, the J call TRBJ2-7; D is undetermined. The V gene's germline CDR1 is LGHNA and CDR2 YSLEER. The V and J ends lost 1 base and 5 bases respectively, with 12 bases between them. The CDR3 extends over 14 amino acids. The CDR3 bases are TGCGCCAGCAGCCAAGGTCGGATACGCAACGAGCAGTACTTC. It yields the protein CASSQGRIRNEQYF.

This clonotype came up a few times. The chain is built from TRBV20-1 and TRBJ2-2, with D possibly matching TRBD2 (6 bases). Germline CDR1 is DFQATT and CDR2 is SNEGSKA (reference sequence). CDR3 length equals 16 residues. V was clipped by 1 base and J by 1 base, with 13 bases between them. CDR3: CSARGLAYGNTGELFF. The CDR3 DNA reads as TGCAGTGCTAGAGGTCTAGCGTACGGGAACACCGGGGAGCTGTTTTTT.

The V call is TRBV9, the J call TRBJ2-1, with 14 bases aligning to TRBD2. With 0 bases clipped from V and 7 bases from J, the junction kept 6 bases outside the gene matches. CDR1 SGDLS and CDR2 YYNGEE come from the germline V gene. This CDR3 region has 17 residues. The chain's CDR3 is CASSVGTSGGLRNEQFF. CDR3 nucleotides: TGTGCCAGCAGCGTAGGGACTAGCGGGGGGCTAAGGAATGAGCAGTTCTTC. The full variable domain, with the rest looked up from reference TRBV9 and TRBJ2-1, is DSGVTQTPKHLITATGQRVTLRCSPRSGDLSVYWYQQSLDQGLQFLIQYYNGEERAKGNILERFSAQQFPDLHSELNLSSLELGDSALYFCASSVGTSGGLRNEQFFGPGTRLTVL.

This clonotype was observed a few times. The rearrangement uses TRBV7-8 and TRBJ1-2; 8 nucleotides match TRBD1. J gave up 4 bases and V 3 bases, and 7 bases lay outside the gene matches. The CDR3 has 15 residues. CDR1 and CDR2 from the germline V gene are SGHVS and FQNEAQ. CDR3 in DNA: TGTGCCAGCAGCTTCCAGAGGGGACAGGTCTATGGCTACACCTTC. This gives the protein CASSFQRGQVYGYTF.

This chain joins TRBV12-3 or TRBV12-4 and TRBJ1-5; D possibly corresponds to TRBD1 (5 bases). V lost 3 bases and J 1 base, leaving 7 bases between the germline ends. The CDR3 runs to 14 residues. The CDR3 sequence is CASSFWGSNQPQHF. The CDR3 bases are TGTGCCAGCAGTTTTTGGGGCAGCAATCAGCCCCAGCATTTT.

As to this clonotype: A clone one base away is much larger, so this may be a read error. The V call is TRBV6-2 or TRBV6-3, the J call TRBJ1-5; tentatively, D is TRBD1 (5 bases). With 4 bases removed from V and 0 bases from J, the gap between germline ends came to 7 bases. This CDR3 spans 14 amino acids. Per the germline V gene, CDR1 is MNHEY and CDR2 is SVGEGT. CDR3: CASSFGASNQPQHF. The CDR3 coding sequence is TGTGCCAGCAGTTTTGGGGCTAGCAATCAGCCCCAGCATTTT.

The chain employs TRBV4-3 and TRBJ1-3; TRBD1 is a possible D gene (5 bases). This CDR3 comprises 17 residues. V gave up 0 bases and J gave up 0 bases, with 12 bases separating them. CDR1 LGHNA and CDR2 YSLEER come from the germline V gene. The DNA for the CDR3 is TGCGCCAGCAGCCAAGACCTTCAGGGACCCTCTGGAAACACCATATATTTT. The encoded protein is CASSQDLQGPSGNTIYF.

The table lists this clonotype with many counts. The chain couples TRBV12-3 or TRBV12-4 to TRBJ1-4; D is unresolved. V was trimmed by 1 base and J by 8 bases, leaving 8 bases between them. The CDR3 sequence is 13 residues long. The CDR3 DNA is TGTGCCAGCAGTTTAGGGTTGGGGGAAAAACTGTTTTTT. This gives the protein CASSLGLGEKLFF.

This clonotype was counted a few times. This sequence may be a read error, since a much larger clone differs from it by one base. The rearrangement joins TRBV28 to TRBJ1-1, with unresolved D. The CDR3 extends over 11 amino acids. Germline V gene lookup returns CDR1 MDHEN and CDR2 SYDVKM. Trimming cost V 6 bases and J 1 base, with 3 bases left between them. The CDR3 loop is CASSSNTEAFF. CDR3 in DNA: TGTGCCAGCAGCTCGAACACTGAAGCTTTCTTT. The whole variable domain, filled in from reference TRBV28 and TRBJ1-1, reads DVKVTQSSRYLVKRTGEKVFLECVQDMDHENMFWYRQDPGLGLRLIYFSYDVKMKEKGDIPEGYSVSREKKERFSLILESASTNQTSMYLCASSSNTEAFFGQGTRLTVV.

For the CDR3, the DNA is TGTGCCAGCATCGGACTCATCGGGGAGCTGTTTTTT. Amino acid sequence: CASIGLIGELFF. The chain links TRBV12-3 or TRBV12-4 to TRBJ2-2, with a tentative D call TRBD2 (5 bases). V gave up 7 bases and J gave up 7 bases, with 10 bases separating them. The CDR3 extends over 12 amino acids.

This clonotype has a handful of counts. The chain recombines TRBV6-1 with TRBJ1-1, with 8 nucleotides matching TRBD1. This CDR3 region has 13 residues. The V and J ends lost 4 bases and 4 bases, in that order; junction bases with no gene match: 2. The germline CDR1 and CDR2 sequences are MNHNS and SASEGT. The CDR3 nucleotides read TGTGCCAGCAGTGCAGGGGGCAGCACTGAAGCTTTCTTT. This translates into CASSAGGSTEAFF.

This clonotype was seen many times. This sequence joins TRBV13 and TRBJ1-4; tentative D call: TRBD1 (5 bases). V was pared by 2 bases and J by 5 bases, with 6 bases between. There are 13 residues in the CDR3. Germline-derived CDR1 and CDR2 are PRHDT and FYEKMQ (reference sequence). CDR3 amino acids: CASSLYRNEKLFF. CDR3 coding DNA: TGTGCCAGCAGCTTATACAGGAATGAAAAACTGTTTTTT.

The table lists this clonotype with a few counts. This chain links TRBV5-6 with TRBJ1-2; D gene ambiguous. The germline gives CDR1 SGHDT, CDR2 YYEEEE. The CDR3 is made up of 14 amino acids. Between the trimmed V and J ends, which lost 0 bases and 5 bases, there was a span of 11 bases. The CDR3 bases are TGTGCCAGCAGCTTGGCCCGTGGTGCGTATGGCTACACCTTC. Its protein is CASSLARGAYGYTF.